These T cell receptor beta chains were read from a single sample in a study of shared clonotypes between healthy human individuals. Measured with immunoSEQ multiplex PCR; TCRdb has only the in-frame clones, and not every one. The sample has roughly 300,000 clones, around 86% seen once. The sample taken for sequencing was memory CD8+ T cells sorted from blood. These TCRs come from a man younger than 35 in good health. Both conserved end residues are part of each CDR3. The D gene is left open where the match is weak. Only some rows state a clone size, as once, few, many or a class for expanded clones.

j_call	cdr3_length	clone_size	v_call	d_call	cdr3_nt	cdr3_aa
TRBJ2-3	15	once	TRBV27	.	TGTGCCAGCAGTTTGGAGCCGACCGGCACAGATACGCAGTATTTT	CASSLEPTGTDTQYF
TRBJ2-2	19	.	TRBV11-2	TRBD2	TGTGCCAGCAGCTTAGAGGGACTAGCGGGAGAAGGGAACACCGGGGAGCTGTTTTTT	CASSLEGLAGEGNTGELFF
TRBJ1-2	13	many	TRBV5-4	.	TGTGCCAGCAGCTTATGGGGATCTGAGGGCTACACCTTC	CASSLWGSEGYTF
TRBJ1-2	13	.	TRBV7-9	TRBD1	TGTGCCAGCAGCGCAAACAGGGGCGATGGCTACACCTTC	CASSANRGDGYTF
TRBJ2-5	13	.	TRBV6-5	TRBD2	TGTGCCAGCAGTATAGCGGGTGCTGAGACCCAGTACTTC	CASSIAGAETQYF
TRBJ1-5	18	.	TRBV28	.	TGTGCCAGCAGTTTTTTTTTAAGGGGGAGGCGAGGCAATCAGCCCCAGCATTTT	CASSFFLRGRRGNQPQHF
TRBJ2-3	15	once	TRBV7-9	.	TGTGCCAGCAGCCGGCCCGGACGGGGCACAGATACGCAGTATTTT	CASSRPGRGTDTQYF
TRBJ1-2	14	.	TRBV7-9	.	TGTGCCAGCAGCCCAGTGGGGGCATTCTATGGCTACACCTTC	CASSPVGAFYGYTF
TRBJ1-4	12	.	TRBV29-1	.	TGCAGCGTTGTTGGGGGAGGGGAAAAACTGTTTTTT	CSVVGGGEKLFF
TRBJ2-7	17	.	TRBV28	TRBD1	TGTGCCAGCGGTTTAAAAAACCGGGACAGCCGAACCTACGAGCAGTACTTC	CASGLKNRDSRTYEQYF
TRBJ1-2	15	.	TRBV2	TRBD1	TGTGCCAGCAGTGAATCCGAGACAGGGGTGGGTGGCTACACCTTC	CASSESETGVGGYTF
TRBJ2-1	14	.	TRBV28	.	TGTGCCAGCAGTTTAATCGACAGCAACAATGAGCAGTTCTTC	CASSLIDSNNEQFF
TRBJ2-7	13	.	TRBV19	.	TGTGCCAGTAGTCCTTTCAACATGGGTGAGCAGTACTTC	CASSPFNMGEQYF
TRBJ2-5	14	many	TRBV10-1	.	TGCGCCAGCAGTGACACGACAGCCCAAGAGACCCAGTACTTC	CASSDTTAQETQYF
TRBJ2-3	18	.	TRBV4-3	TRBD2	TGCGCCAGCAGCCAAGTCTTAAGCGGGGGGGAGATCACAGATACGCAGTATTTT	CASSQVLSGGEITDTQYF
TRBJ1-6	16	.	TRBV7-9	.	TGTGCCAGCTTCCCCGCCGAGGGCGGATCGTTTTCACCCCTCCACTTT	CASFPAEGGSFSPLHF
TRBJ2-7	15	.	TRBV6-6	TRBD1	TGTGCCAGCAACTTCAGACAGGGGCTTTCGTACGAGCAGTACTTC	CASNFRQGLSYEQYF
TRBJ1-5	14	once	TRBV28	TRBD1	TGTGCCACCTGGCAGGGGGGATTTCGGCAGCCCCAGCATTTT	CATWQGGFRQPQHF
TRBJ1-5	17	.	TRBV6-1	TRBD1	TGTGCCAGCAGTGGGACAGGGGGGCTTTATAGCAATCAGCCCCAGCATTTT	CASSGTGGLYSNQPQHF
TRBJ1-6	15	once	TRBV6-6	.	TGTGCCATACGGGACCGACCCTCCTATAATTCACCCCTCCACTTT	CAIRDRPSYNSPLHF
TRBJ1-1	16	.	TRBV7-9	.	TGTGCCAGCAGCTTAGCCGTCACTAGGGTGAACACTGAAGCTTTCTTT	CASSLAVTRVNTEAFF
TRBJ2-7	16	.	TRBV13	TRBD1	TGTGCCAGCAGCTTAGGGACAGGGGGCGCGTCACTCGAGCAGTACTTC	CASSLGTGGASLEQYF
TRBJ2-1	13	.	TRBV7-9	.	TGTGCCAGCAGCTCACCCAGTAACTTCGAGCAGTTCTTC	CASSSPSNFEQFF
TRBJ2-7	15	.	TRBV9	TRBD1	TGTGCCAGCAGCCCCGCGACAGGGGTTTCCCACGAGCAGTACTTC	CASSPATGVSHEQYF
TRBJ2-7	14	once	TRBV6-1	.	TGTGCCAGCAGTGAAGTTGGGGGCCCCTACGAGCAGTACTTC	CASSEVGGPYEQYF
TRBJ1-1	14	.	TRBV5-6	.	TGTGCCAGCAGCTTGGACCCAACGAACTCTGAAGCTTTCTTT	CASSLDPTNSEAFF
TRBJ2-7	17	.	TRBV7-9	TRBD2	TGTGCCAGCAGCCCGGCAACTAGCGGGATAGACTCCTACGAGCAGTACTTC	CASSPATSGIDSYEQYF